These 20 T cell receptor beta chains originate from one sample sequenced in a study of technical replicates of blood from a few donors. Libraries were prepared by immunoSEQ multiplex PCR; TCRdb keeps only in-frame clonotypes and omits some of them. There are about 70,000 clones in the sample; nearly 99% occur only once, and approximately 0.2% lies in the top ten. The sample comprised T cells isolated from PBMCs. The source of these receptors is a human donor in good health.

This chain uses TRBV30 with TRBJ1-1; 7 bases match TRBD1. V was clipped by 2 bases and J by 4 bases; unmatched bases: 1. This CDR3 has 12 amino acids. The germline CDR1 and CDR2 sequences are GTSNPN and SVGIG (reference sequence). The CDR3 DNA is TGTGCCTGGAGTAGGGGGCCCACTGAAGCTTTCTTT. Amino acids: CAWSRGPTEAFF.

CDR3 amino acids: CASSSTIPTKETQYF. The CDR3 coding sequence is TGTGCCAGCAGCTCGACCATACCGACTAAAGAGACCCAGTACTTC. This chain links TRBV5-4 with TRBJ2-5; D possibly corresponds to TRBD2 (5 bases). Germline assignment: CDR1 SGHNT and CDR2 YYREEE (reference sequence). This CDR3 spans 15 amino acids. V was trimmed by 3 bases and J by 3 bases, leaving 15 bases between them.

The J gene is TRBJ2-7, the V gene TRBV27; weak D call: TRBD2 (5 bases). CDR1 and CDR2 from the germline V gene are MNHEY and SMNVEV (reference sequence). The CDR3 has 15 amino acids. The ends were cut back, 0 bases at V and 2 bases at J, with 11 bases in the middle. CDR3 amino acids: CASSLSGGQPYEQYF. In nucleotides, the CDR3 is TGTGCCAGCAGTTTATCCGGCGGGCAACCCTACGAGCAGTACTTC.

The chain joins TRBV9 to TRBJ2-7, with 8 bases matching TRBD1. This CDR3 is 14 amino acids long. The V gene end was trimmed by 2 bases and the J gene end by 1 base; junction bases not matched to a gene: 2. Germline values: CDR1 SGDLS, CDR2 YYNGEE. As DNA, the CDR3 is TGTGCCAGCAGCGTTCAGGGGGCATCCTACGAGCAGTACTTC. This translates into CASSVQGASYEQYF.

V gene TRBV11-3 combines with J gene TRBJ2-2, with 7 bases that match TRBD1. J lost 7 bases, V lost 5 bases, and 13 bases had no gene match. CDR3 size: 16 residues. The V gene's germline CDR1 is SGHNT and CDR2 YENEEA. Here the CDR3 reads CASSPSRQGVSGELFF. Here the CDR3 DNA reads TGTGCCAGCAGCCCATCCCGACAGGGAGTAAGCGGGGAGCTGTTTTTT. Variable domain in full (rest from reference TRBV11-3 and TRBJ2-2): EAGVVQSPRYKIIEKKQPVAFWCNPISGHNTLYWYLQNLGQGPELLIRYENEEAVDDSQLPKDRFSAERLKGVDSTLKIQPAELGDSAVYLCASSPSRQGVSGELFFGEGSRLTVL.

V gene TRBV5-8 combines with J gene TRBJ1-2; no reliable D call. Germline CDR1 and CDR2: SGHTS and YDEGEE. The CDR3 has 14 residues. The germline V and J ends were trimmed by 4 bases and 0 bases, with 10 bases remaining between them. The CDR3 loop reads CASSVYTSNYGYTF. CDR3 sequence (DNA): TGTGCCAGCAGCGTTTATACTTCTAACTATGGCTACACCTTC.

The V call is TRBV19, the J call TRBJ1-1, with D hard to call. V dropped 5 bases and J dropped 1 base, with 14 bases sitting between them. Germline lookup yields CDR1 LNHDA and CDR2 SQIVND (reference sequence). The CDR3 extends over 15 amino acids. The CDR3 DNA sequence: TGTGCCAGTAGTCCCTATCTCTACGGGAACACTGAAGCTTTCTTT. The encoded protein is CASSPYLYGNTEAFF.

The rearrangement uses TRBV27 and TRBJ1-5; 10 bases align to TRBD1. With V trimmed by 6 bases and J by 5 bases, 1 base remained unmatched. The CDR3 is made up of 13 amino acids. CDR1 and CDR2 (germline): MNHEY, SMNVEV (reference sequence). CDR3 sequence reads: CASSGTGDQPQHF. In DNA, the CDR3 is TGTGCCAGCAGCGGGACAGGGGATCAGCCCCAGCATTTT.

V is TRBV29-1 and J is TRBJ1-1, with D uncertain. Germline V gene data show CDR1 as SQVTM and CDR2 as ANQGSEA. The germline V and J ends were trimmed by 4 bases and 3 bases, with 12 bases remaining between them. The CDR3 is 13 amino acids. CDR3 coding DNA: TGCAGCGTTGCCGAGACACCGGACACTGAAGCTTTCTTT. The encoded protein is CSVAETPDTEAFF.

V gene TRBV6-5 combines with J gene TRBJ1-1, with D perhaps matching TRBD1 (6 bases). This CDR3 has 14 amino acids. V lost 6 bases and J lost 2, with 13 bases in between. Per the germline V gene, CDR1 is MNHEY and CDR2 is SVGAGI. The CDR3: CASRTGQINTEAFF. The CDR3 DNA is TGTGCCAGCAGGACCGGACAGATAAACACTGAAGCTTTCTTT.

The chain uses TRBV27 and TRBJ1-1; no firm D call. CDR3 size: 14 residues. The V gene's germline CDR1 is MNHEY and CDR2 SMNVEV (reference sequence). Trimming stripped 10 bases from V and 4 bases from J, with 19 bases between. CDR3 amino acids: CATRLREVSTEAFF. DNA for the CDR3: TGTGCCACCCGCCTCAGAGAGGTGAGCACTGAAGCTTTCTTT.

This chain links TRBV5-8 with TRBJ1-1; 10 bases are a match to TRBD1. Germline V CDR1 and CDR2: SGHTS, YDEGEE. The CDR3 length is 16 residues. The J segment lost 0 bases and the V segment lost 5 bases, leaving 7 bases of the junction unmatched. The CDR3 loop is CASRPGTGEVNTEAFF. The CDR3 region has the DNA TGTGCCAGCAGACCAGGGACAGGGGAGGTGAACACTGAAGCTTTCTTT.

The chain joins TRBV6-5 to TRBJ2-7; 7 bases fit TRBD1. The germline CDR1 and CDR2 sequences are MNHEY and SVGAGI. The CDR3 runs 16 residues. Trimming removed 4 bases from V and 0 bases from J; junction bases left unmatched: 9. The CDR3 DNA sequence: TGTGCCAGCAGTTCACCCGGGACAGACAGCTCCTACGAGCAGTACTTC. Amino acids: CASSSPGTDSSYEQYF.

The rearrangement uses TRBV5-4 and TRBJ2-1, with D possibly TRBD2 on 6 matching bases. V lost 4 bases and J lost 2, with 22 bases in between. This CDR3 has 18 residues. CDR1 is SGHNT and CDR2 is YYREEE in the germline V gene (reference sequence). The CDR3 protein is CASSVPPGGGSTYNEQFF. CDR3 sequence (DNA): TGTGCCAGCAGCGTACCGCCCGGGGGAGGAAGCACCTACAATGAGCAGTTCTTC.

The chain employs TRBV7-9 and TRBJ1-1; no reliable D call. In germline, CDR1 is SEHNR, CDR2 FQNEAQ (reference sequence). With 7 bases removed from V and 2 bases from J, the gap between germline ends came to 11 bases. This CDR3 is built from 13 residues. This CDR3 reads CASTGVPNTEAFF. The CDR3 coding sequence is TGTGCCAGCACCGGGGTGCCCAACACTGAAGCTTTCTTT.

The chain recombines TRBV29-1 with TRBJ1-2; 9 bases map to TRBD1. Losses at the gene ends were 4 bases for V and 14 bases for J; bases not matched to a gene: 5. The CDR3 has 10 amino acids. CDR1 SQVTM and CDR2 ANQGSEA come from the germline V gene. Here the CDR3 reads CSVGRQGGTF. The CDR3 DNA reads TGCAGCGTTGGCAGACAGGGGGGGACCTTC.

DNA of the CDR3: TGTGCCAGCAAACTGGGACAGGGCGATGGCAATCAGCCCCAGCATTTT. This codes for CASKLGQGDGNQPQHF. The chain carries TRBV28 and TRBJ1-5; TRBD1 matches 9 bases. CDR3 length: 16 residues. V gave up 7 bases and J gave up 2 bases; unmatched junction bases: 9. Germline CDR1 and CDR2: MDHEN and SYDVKM.

The chain is built from TRBV29-1 and TRBJ1-3; TRBD1 is a possible D gene (5 bases). Trimming shortened V by 0 bases and J by 0 bases, and 9 bases separated the two germline ends. Germline V CDR1 and CDR2: SQVTM, ANQGSEA. The CDR3 extends over 15 amino acids. CDR3 loop: CSVEDLRVSGNTIYF. DNA of the CDR3: TGCAGCGTTGAAGATCTCAGGGTCTCTGGAAACACCATATATTTT.

The chain uses TRBV5-4 and TRBJ2-3; 7 bases map to TRBD1. Trimming took 4 bases from V and 3 from J; bases not matched to a gene: 5. CDR1 and CDR2 (germline): SGHNT, YYREEE (reference sequence). The CDR3 runs to 14 residues. The CDR3 is CASSPRQGTDTQYF. The CDR3 bases are TGTGCCAGCAGCCCACGACAGGGAACAGATACGCAGTATTTT.

The chain links TRBV18 to TRBJ2-5; D is uncertain. Germline-derived CDR1 and CDR2 are KGHSH and LQKENI. V shed 3 bases and J shed 3 bases, with 8 bases lying between them. This CDR3 region has 13 residues. Here the CDR3 reads CASSPLVEETQYF. The CDR3 DNA reads as TGTGCCAGCTCACCTTTAGTGGAAGAGACCCAGTACTTC. Filled out from reference TRBV18 and TRBJ2-5, the complete variable domain reads NAGVMQNPRHLVRRRGQEARLRCSPMKGHSHVYWYRQLPEEGLKFMVYLQKENIIDESGMPKERFSAEFPKEGPSILRIQQVVRGDSAAYFCASSPLVEETQYFGPGTRLLVL.